These 6 T cell receptor beta chains were all obtained from the same sample, sequenced in a study of T cell changes during pregnancy in multiple sclerosis. Clones were read by immunoSEQ multiplex PCR, and TCRdb kept only the in-frame ones, dropping some. The sample lists 130,000 or so clones; around 93% were seen once. The source material was peripheral blood, sampled before pregnancy. The receptors derive from a female donor with multiple sclerosis, enrolled in a pregnancy study.

V and J are TRBV28 and TRBJ2-2; no definite D call. Trimming took 6 bases from V and 1 from J, leaving 3 bases between them. The CDR3 runs to 12 residues. The germline gives CDR1 MDHEN, CDR2 SYDVKM. CDR3 sequence: CASRLNTGELFF. CDR3 in DNA: TGTGCCAGCAGACTGAACACCGGGGAGCTGTTTTTT.

V and J are TRBV4-1 and TRBJ2-5, with D uncertain. CDR1 and CDR2 from the germline V gene are MGHRA and YSYEKL. V was trimmed by 4 bases and J by 1 base, leaving 10 bases between them. The CDR3 loop spans 14 amino acids. The CDR3 reads CASSPFAAQETQYF. CDR3 in DNA: TGCGCCAGCAGCCCCTTCGCGGCCCAAGAGACCCAGTACTTC.

This clone has a single count. Here the CDR3 reads CASCVRGRVSGELFF. Here the CDR3 DNA reads TGCGCCAGCTGTGTTAGAGGGAGGGTCTCCGGGGAGCTGTTTTTT. The rearrangement joins TRBV5-1 to TRBJ2-2, with 7 bases lining up with TRBD2. The germline V gene has CDR1 SGHRS and CDR2 YFSETQ. The J segment lost 6 bases and the V segment lost 7 bases, leaving 12 bases of the junction unmatched. The CDR3 runs 15 residues.

The genes are TRBV19 and TRBJ2-3, with D possibly TRBD2 on 5 matching bases. Looked up from germline, CDR1 is LNHDA and CDR2 is SQIVND (reference sequence). This CDR3 has 15 amino acids. Between the trimmed V and J ends, which lost 3 bases and 2 bases, there was a span of 12 bases. The CDR3 reads CASSISSSLTDTQYF. DNA of the CDR3: TGTGCCAGTAGTATCTCTAGCAGCCTCACAGATACGCAGTATTTT.

The chain has TRBV10-3 and TRBJ1-5, with D tentatively TRBD1 (5 bases). V gave up 6 bases and J gave up 7 bases, with 19 bases separating them. CDR3 length: 15 residues. Germline-derived CDR1 and CDR2 are ENHRY and SYGVKD. Here the CDR3 reads CAIRMQEGPGQPQHF. The DNA for the CDR3 is TGTGCCATCAGGATGCAGGAAGGTCCAGGGCAGCCCCAGCATTTT.

The CDR3 loop reads CASSLSLAGTDNEQFF. Here the CDR3 DNA reads TGTGCCAGCAGCTTAAGCCTAGCGGGAACAGACAATGAGCAGTTCTTC. This sequence joins TRBV7-9 and TRBJ2-1; TRBD2 matches at 9 bases. This CDR3 has 16 residues. Germline trimming cut 2 bases from V and 5 bases from J; bases unmatched to any gene: 7. Germline-derived CDR1 and CDR2 are SEHNR and FQNEAQ (reference sequence). Full variable domain (rest looked up from reference TRBV7-9 and TRBJ2-1): DTGVSQNPRHKITKRGQNVTFRCDPISEHNRLYWYRQTLGQGPEFLTYFQNEAQLEKSRLLSDRFSAERPKGSFSTLEIQRTEQGDSAMYLCASSLSLAGTDNEQFFGPGTRLTVL.